The clone carrying this T cell receptor (beta chain) was recorded once. Its matching antigen is unknown. The treatment here: approximately 10-day PBMC culture with coronavirus spike peptide pools or control peptides (ViraFEST assay). The sample comes from a study of vaccination and CD4 T cells after COVID-19. Study-level information: It was a median 101 days after diagnosis, with a range of 35 to 161, that post-COVID samples were drawn. Post-vaccination samples were procured at a median of 72 days following dose two (range 14 to 241).

CDR3 length: 13 residues. Germline loops: CDR1 MDHEN, CDR2 SYDVKM. Trimming shortened V by 6 bases and J by 8 bases, and 16 bases separated the two germline ends. The Oncomine TCR Beta short-read assay was applied to DNA of cultured CD4+ T cells. Using its own MiXCR run on the PCR reads, TCRdb lists one record per CDR3 protein. The sample shows about 20,000 distinct CDR3 sequences, 50% of them seen only once. Study findings and constraints: Median SARS-CoV-2-reactive clonotype numbers rose nonsignificantly, 21 to 38.

The sequence was obtained from a human donor who had recovered from COVID-19. The chain combines TRBV28 with TRBJ1-2; D might be TRBD1 (5 bases). What was sequenced was CD4+ T cells from blood, cultured in vitro. The CDR3 DNA is TGTGCCAGCAGGCCTCGTCCCCAGGGAGGCTACACCTTC. Encoded protein: CASRPRPQGGYTF.